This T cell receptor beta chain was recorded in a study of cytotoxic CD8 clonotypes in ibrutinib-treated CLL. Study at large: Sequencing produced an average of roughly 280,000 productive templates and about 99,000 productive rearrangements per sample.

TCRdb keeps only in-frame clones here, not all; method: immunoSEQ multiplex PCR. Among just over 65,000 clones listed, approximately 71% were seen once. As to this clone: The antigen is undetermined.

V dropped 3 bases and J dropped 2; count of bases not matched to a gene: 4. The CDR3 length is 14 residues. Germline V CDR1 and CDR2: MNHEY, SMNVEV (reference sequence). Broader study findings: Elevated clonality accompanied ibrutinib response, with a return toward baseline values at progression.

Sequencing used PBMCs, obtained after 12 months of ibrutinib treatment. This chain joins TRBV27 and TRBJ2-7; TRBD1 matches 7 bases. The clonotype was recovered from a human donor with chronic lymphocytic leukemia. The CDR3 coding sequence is TGTGCCAGCAGTTTCTGGCAGGGGGCCTACGAGCAGTACTTC. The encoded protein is CASSFWQGAYEQYF.